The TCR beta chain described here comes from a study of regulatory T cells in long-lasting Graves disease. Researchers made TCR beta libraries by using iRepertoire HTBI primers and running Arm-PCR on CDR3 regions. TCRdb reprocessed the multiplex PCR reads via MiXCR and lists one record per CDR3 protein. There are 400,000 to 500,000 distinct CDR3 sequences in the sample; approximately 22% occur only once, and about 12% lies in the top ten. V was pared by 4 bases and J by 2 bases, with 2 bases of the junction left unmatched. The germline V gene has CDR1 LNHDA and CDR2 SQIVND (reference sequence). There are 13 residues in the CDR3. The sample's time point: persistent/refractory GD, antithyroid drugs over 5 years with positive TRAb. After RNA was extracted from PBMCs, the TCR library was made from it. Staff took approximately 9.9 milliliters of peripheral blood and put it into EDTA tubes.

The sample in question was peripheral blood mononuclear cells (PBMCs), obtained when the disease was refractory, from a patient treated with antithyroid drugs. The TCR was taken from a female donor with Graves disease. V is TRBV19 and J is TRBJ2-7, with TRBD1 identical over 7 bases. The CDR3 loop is CASSTGQTYEQYF. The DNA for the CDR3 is TGTGCCAGTAGTACGGGACAGACCTACGAGCAGTACTTC.